This TCR beta chain was obtained from a study of T cell clonotyping in hematopoietic cell transplantation. General observations from the study: Few recipient clonotypes overlapped donors; over 97% were de novo at given depth.

This CDR3 is 15 amino acids long. Per the germline V gene, CDR1 is LGHNA and CDR2 is YSLEER. Trimming at V came to 4 bases and at J to 5 bases, leaving 10 bases not matched to a gene. This clone was counted between two and nine times. Antigen: not known. The assay was immunoSEQ multiplex PCR, and TCRdb's table has in-frame clones only and misses some. The sample yields tens of thousands of clones, roughly 92% seen once. The V gene is TRBV4-3, the J gene TRBJ2-5; 7 bases align to TRBD2. The sequence came from a woman in her forties or fifties in good health. Some clones in this sample may be carry-over from other donors' samples. Sequenced material: peripheral blood mononuclear cells. The CDR3 is CASSPSTSVGETQYF. CDR3 nucleotide sequence: TGCGCCAGCAGCCCCTCAACTAGCGTTGGTGAGACCCAGTACTTC.